These T cell receptor beta chains were read from a single sample in a study of cytomegalovirus exposure and HLA in healthy donors. Sequenced by immunoSEQ multiplex PCR; TCRdb stores in-frame clones only, minus some. The table has more than 95,000 clones, less than 80% seen once. The sequenced material came from PBMCs. These receptors were collected from a woman between 50 and 59 years old in good health and CMV-seropositive. Both conserved end residues are part of each CDR3. D genes are given only for firm matches. Part of the rows lack a size; the others show once, few, many or a class for expanded clones.

cdr3_aa: CAWKRTRNFSSYNEQFF
cdr3_nt: TGTGCCTGGAAAAGGACTAGAAATTTTAGCTCCTACAATGAGCAGTTCTTC
clone_size: .
v_call: TRBV30
j_call: TRBJ2-1
cdr3_length: 17
d_call: TRBD2

cdr3_aa: CASSQPPSGRASYEQYF
cdr3_nt: TGTGCCAGCAGCCAACCCCCTAGCGGGAGGGCCTCCTACGAGCAGTACTTC
clone_size: .
v_call: TRBV4-2
j_call: TRBJ2-7
cdr3_length: 17
d_call: TRBD2

cdr3_aa: CASSSSGGPYEQYF
cdr3_nt: TGTGCCAGCAGCAGTTCGGGAGGGCCCTACGAGCAGTACTTC
clone_size: .
v_call: TRBV11-2
j_call: TRBJ2-7
cdr3_length: 14
d_call: TRBD2

cdr3_aa: CASSLAGGPETQYF
cdr3_nt: TGTGCCAGCTCACTAGCGGGAGGGCCGGAGACCCAGTACTTC
clone_size: .
v_call: TRBV18
j_call: TRBJ2-5
cdr3_length: 14
d_call: TRBD2

cdr3_aa: CAISETGVAGYTF
cdr3_nt: TGTGCCATCAGTGAGACAGGGGTGGCTGGCTACACCTTC
clone_size: .
v_call: TRBV10-3
j_call: TRBJ1-2
cdr3_length: 13
d_call: TRBD1

cdr3_aa: CASRQGQYGYTF
cdr3_nt: TGTGCCAGCAGGCAAGGACAGTATGGCTACACCTTC
clone_size: .
v_call: TRBV6-5
j_call: TRBJ1-2
cdr3_length: 12
d_call: .

cdr3_aa: CSVEQGSWGYTF
cdr3_nt: TGCAGCGTTGAACAGGGGAGCTGGGGCTACACCTTC
clone_size: .
v_call: TRBV29-1
j_call: TRBJ1-2
cdr3_length: 12
d_call: .

cdr3_aa: CAWLRGPDEQYF
cdr3_nt: TGTGCCTGGCTCAGGGGGCCCGACGAGCAGTACTTC
clone_size: once
v_call: TRBV30
j_call: TRBJ2-7
cdr3_length: 12
d_call: TRBD1

cdr3_aa: CASSLGLGHNYGYTF
cdr3_nt: TGCGCCAGCAGCTTGGGGTTGGGACACAACTATGGCTACACCTTC
clone_size: .
v_call: TRBV5-1
j_call: TRBJ1-2
cdr3_length: 15
d_call: .

cdr3_aa: CASSGGLSQSNQPQHF
cdr3_nt: TGTGCCAGTAGTGGAGGGCTCAGCCAGAGCAATCAGCCCCAGCATTTT
clone_size: .
v_call: TRBV19
j_call: TRBJ1-5
cdr3_length: 16
d_call: .

cdr3_aa: CASASPSGNTIYF
cdr3_nt: TGCGCCAGCGCCAGTCCCTCTGGAAACACCATATATTTT
clone_size: once
v_call: TRBV4-1
j_call: TRBJ1-3
cdr3_length: 13
d_call: .

cdr3_aa: CASSAPPNGGRGTEAFF
cdr3_nt: TGTGCCAGCAGTGCGCCACCAAACGGGGGGAGAGGAACTGAAGCTTTCTTT
clone_size: .
v_call: TRBV2
j_call: TRBJ1-1
cdr3_length: 17
d_call: .

cdr3_aa: CASSLALDRSPGGAFYGYTF
cdr3_nt: TGTGCCAGCAGCTTGGCCCTCGACCGTTCCCCAGGGGGCGCATTCTATGGCTACACCTTC
clone_size: .
v_call: TRBV5-4
j_call: TRBJ1-2
cdr3_length: 20
d_call: TRBD1

cdr3_aa: CATRSGRDSYEQYF
cdr3_nt: TGTGCCACCAGGTCCGGGAGAGACTCCTACGAGCAGTACTTC
clone_size: .
v_call: TRBV15
j_call: TRBJ2-7
cdr3_length: 14
d_call: .

cdr3_aa: CASSWTTPSHEQYF
cdr3_nt: TGTGCCAGCAGCTGGACTACACCCTCGCACGAGCAGTACTTC
clone_size: .
v_call: TRBV27
j_call: TRBJ2-7
cdr3_length: 14
d_call: .

cdr3_aa: CASSTYGGQETQYF
cdr3_nt: TGTGCCAGCAGCACTTACGGGGGTCAAGAGACCCAGTACTTC
clone_size: .
v_call: TRBV7-3
j_call: TRBJ2-5
cdr3_length: 14
d_call: .

cdr3_aa: CASSLQTIGTDTQYF
cdr3_nt: TGCGCCAGCAGCCTACAGACTATTGGCACAGATACGCAGTATTTT
clone_size: once
v_call: TRBV5-1
j_call: TRBJ2-3
cdr3_length: 15
d_call: .

cdr3_aa: CASSFQFDRAYEQYF
cdr3_nt: TGTGCCAGCAGTTTCCAGTTCGACAGGGCTTACGAGCAGTACTTC
clone_size: .
v_call: TRBV27
j_call: TRBJ2-7
cdr3_length: 15
d_call: TRBD1

cdr3_aa: CASSVGTGLNEKLFF
cdr3_nt: TGTGCCAGCAGCGTAGGGACAGGGCTTAATGAAAAACTGTTTTTT
clone_size: .
v_call: TRBV11-2
j_call: TRBJ1-4
cdr3_length: 15
d_call: TRBD1

cdr3_aa: CASSLGVGNYGYTF
cdr3_nt: TGTGCCAGCAGCTTAGGAGTCGGTAACTATGGCTACACCTTC
clone_size: .
v_call: TRBV7-2
j_call: TRBJ1-2
cdr3_length: 14
d_call: .

cdr3_aa: CASIRGLAGNNEQFF
cdr3_nt: TGTGCCAGCATCAGAGGACTAGCGGGTAACAATGAGCAGTTCTTC
clone_size: .
v_call: TRBV7-8
j_call: TRBJ2-1
cdr3_length: 15
d_call: TRBD2

cdr3_aa: CASSSGTGGGYTF
cdr3_nt: TGTGCCAGCAGCTCGGGGACAGGGGGCGGCTACACCTTC
clone_size: .
v_call: TRBV7-8
j_call: TRBJ1-2
cdr3_length: 13
d_call: TRBD1

cdr3_aa: CASSPSGTVNTGELFF
cdr3_nt: TGTGCCAGTAGCCCCTCCGGGACAGTGAACACCGGGGAGCTGTTTTTT
clone_size: .
v_call: TRBV19
j_call: TRBJ2-2
cdr3_length: 16
d_call: TRBD1

cdr3_aa: CTSSQVRTGGQETQYF
cdr3_nt: TGCACCAGCAGCCAAGTTCGGACAGGGGGCCAAGAGACCCAGTACTTC
clone_size: .
v_call: TRBV1
j_call: TRBJ2-5
cdr3_length: 16
d_call: .

cdr3_aa: CASSRTGEYSPLHF
cdr3_nt: TGTGCCAGCAGTCGGACAGGGGAGTATTCACCCCTCCACTTT
clone_size: .
v_call: TRBV2
j_call: TRBJ1-6
cdr3_length: 14
d_call: TRBD1

cdr3_aa: CAIRQTTSTDTQYF
cdr3_nt: TGTGCCATCAGGCAGACTACTAGCACAGATACGCAGTATTTT
clone_size: .
v_call: TRBV10-3
j_call: TRBJ2-3
cdr3_length: 14
d_call: .

cdr3_aa: CASSPRQGANTEAFF
cdr3_nt: TGTGCCAGTAGTCCGCGACAGGGAGCGAACACTGAAGCTTTCTTT
clone_size: few
v_call: TRBV19
j_call: TRBJ1-1
cdr3_length: 15
d_call: TRBD1

cdr3_aa: CASRGLADEKLFF
cdr3_nt: TGCGCCAGCAGGGGACTGGCGGATGAAAAACTGTTTTTT
clone_size: once
v_call: TRBV5-1
j_call: TRBJ1-4
cdr3_length: 13
d_call: .

cdr3_aa: CASSSSGANQETQYF
cdr3_nt: TGCGCCAGCAGCTCTAGCGGGGCCAACCAAGAGACCCAGTACTTC
clone_size: once
v_call: TRBV5-1
j_call: TRBJ2-5
cdr3_length: 15
d_call: TRBD2